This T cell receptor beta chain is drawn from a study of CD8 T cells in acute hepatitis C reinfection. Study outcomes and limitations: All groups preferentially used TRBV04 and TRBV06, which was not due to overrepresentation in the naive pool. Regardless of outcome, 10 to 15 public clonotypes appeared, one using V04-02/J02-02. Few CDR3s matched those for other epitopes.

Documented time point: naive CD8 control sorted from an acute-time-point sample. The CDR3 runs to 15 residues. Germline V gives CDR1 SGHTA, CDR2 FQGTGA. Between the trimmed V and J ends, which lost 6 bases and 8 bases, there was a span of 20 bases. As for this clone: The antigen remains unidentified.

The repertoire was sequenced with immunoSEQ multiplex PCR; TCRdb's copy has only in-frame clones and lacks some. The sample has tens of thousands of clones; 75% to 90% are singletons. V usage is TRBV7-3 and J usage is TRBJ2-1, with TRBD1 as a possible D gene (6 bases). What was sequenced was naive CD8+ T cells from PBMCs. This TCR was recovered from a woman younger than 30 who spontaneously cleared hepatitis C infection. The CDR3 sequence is CASRVDRQPGHEQFF. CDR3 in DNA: TGTGCCAGCAGGGTAGACAGGCAACCTGGCCATGAGCAGTTCTTC.